The T cell receptor beta chain under discussion was sequenced for a study of T cell responses to AZD1222 COVID-19 vaccine (dated by TCRdb to the early 2020s). About the full investigation: A total of under 250 trial participants underwent TCR sequencing, of whom roughly 210 had received two doses of AZD1222 and 26 had received two doses of the MenACWY control vaccine. Trial participants were enrolled by age into subgroups of 18-55, 56-69 and 70-plus years, and 148, 28 and 57 TCR-sequenced participants, respectively, were included in these subgroups.

This clone was detected only a few times. Its antigen is still unknown. Base qualities are not recorded, but no much larger clone differs from it by a single base. The paper as a whole reports these results and caveats: Participants were mostly white British, with more females than males. The authors suggested clonal diversity may have been underestimated. No day 14 peak-response samples were available, so repertoires were characterized only after the peak T cell response. Nearly half of unique spike-specific TCRs reportedly recognized epitopes outside regions mutated in the B.1.351 and B.1.1.7 variants. The whole spike protein was spanned by vaccine-associated CD4 TCRs, and dominant responses were seen in regions 160-218 and 743-854. Only 5 to 7 AZD1222 recipients were SARS-CoV-2 seropositive at baseline, limiting conclusions about previously exposed vaccinees. After two AZD1222 doses, both the breadth and the depth of spike-specific TCRs were significantly higher than at day 0 and than in MenACWY recipients. In the small 56-69-year group, the increase in depth fell short of significance, most likely because of low power.

This specimen's time point label, interpreted: baseline before first vaccination. Per the publication, the treatment or condition label means: meningococcal conjugate vaccine given as trial control. The vaccinee samples were drawn from two UK trials, COV001 and COV002, one of which was a single-blind randomized controlled phase 2/3 trial testing AZD1222 (ChAdOx1 nCoV-19) in healthy adults. For TCRbeta chain sequencing, PBMC samples from trial participants were taken at day 0 and at day 28 after the second dose. The CDR3 regions of human TCRbeta chains were analyzed by immunosequencing. In the paper's pipeline: Repertoire TCRs were checked for matches against a reference library of SARS-CoV-2-specific TCRs that had been generated using the MIRA antigen-specificity platform. Breadth was defined as the fraction of unique TCRs that were SARS-CoV-2-associated, and depth was defined as the fraction of total T cells that were SARS-CoV-2-associated. Each spike-specific TCR was assigned to its reactive spike region and to a CD4 or CD8 class using the MIRA data. Log10-transformed breadth and depth values were compared by one-way ANOVA with Sidak's multiple comparisons tests. The table comes from immuneACCESS by way of TCRdb, which keeps in-frame sequences with V and J called. Part of the clones is missing from these tables; in studies checked, under half for an unresolved V gene and the rest for unknown reasons. V, J and clone size derive from that table, while D and trimming were established from the DNA sequence. The sample contains 70,000 to 95,000 clones, 89% of them found a single time. The ten largest clones represent about 2.6% of the sample.

Sequencing used peripheral blood, obtained on day 0 of MenACWY control vaccination. The TCR was taken from an adult in good health.

The DNA sequence is TGTGCCAGCAGTGAAGACGGGACATATGGATACGAGCAGTACTTC. Its coded protein is CASSEDGTYGYEQYF. The chain couples TRBV2 to TRBJ2-7; TRBD1 is possibly the D segment (6 matching bases). Reading the germline V gene gives CDR1 SNHLY and CDR2 FYNNEI. From the cysteine through the phenylalanine, the CDR3 covers 15 amino acids. The CDR3 DNA has 45 bases and is translated from base 1. V is reduced by 1 base and J by 4 bases, leaving a spacing of 14 bases between them. With all but the CDR3 taken from the reference TRBV2 and TRBJ2-7 genes, the full variable domain is: EPEVTQTPSHQVTQMGQEVILRCVPISNHLYFYWYRQILGQKVEFLVSFYNNEISEKSEIFDDQFSVERPDGSNFTLKIRSTKLEDSAMYFCASSEDGTYGYEQYFGPGTRLTVT.